Each of the 11 T cell receptor beta chains below was sequenced from the same sample in a study of response to subunit inactivated influenza vaccine. Each CDR3 protein is one row after TCRdb ran MiXCR on the RT-PCR reads. The sample holds 800,000 or so distinct CDR3 sequences, about 20% seen once. The sequencing here drew on PBMCs from blood, taken about 5 days after vaccination. These receptor sequences come from a man between 45 and 60 years old who received an inactivated influenza vaccine.

The chain recombines TRBV7-2 with TRBJ2-3; unclear D gene. The CDR3 runs to 14 residues. The germline V and J ends were trimmed by 0 bases and 6 bases, with 10 bases remaining between them. Looked up from germline, CDR1 is SGHTA and CDR2 is FQGNSA. The CDR3 nucleotides are TGTGCCAGCAGCTTAGCTCTAGGGCGCGATACGCAGTATTTT. It is translated as CASSLALGRDTQYF.

Many counts were recorded for this clonotype. The rearrangement uses TRBV29-1 and TRBJ2-1; tentative D call: TRBD1 (5 bases). Germline loops: CDR1 SQVTM, CDR2 ANQGSEA. CDR3 size: 14 residues. V lost 2 bases and J 5 bases, leaving 13 bases between the germline ends. The CDR3 nucleotides read TGCAGCGTTGAATACCCCCCACAGGACAATGAGCAGTTCTTC. Protein product: CSVEYPPQDNEQFF.

This sequence joins TRBV19 and TRBJ1-6; the match to TRBD1 covers 7 bases. Germline assignment: CDR1 LNHDA and CDR2 SQIVND (reference sequence). The CDR3 contains 13 residues. The ends lost 8 bases at V and 10 bases at J; junction bases unmatched: 8. The CDR3 nucleotides read TGTGCCAGTTCGAGGGGGCAGCAATCACCCCTCCACTTT. Translation gives CASSRGQQSPLHF. Drawing the rest from reference TRBV19 and TRBJ1-6, the complete variable domain is DGGITQSPKYLFRKEGQNVTLSCEQNLNHDAMYWYRQDPGQGLRLIYYSQIVNDFQKGDIAEGYSVSREKKESFPLTVTSAQKNPTAFYLCASSRGQQSPLHFGNGTRLTVT.

The chain links TRBV29-1 to TRBJ1-4, with D hard to call. The CDR3 covers 14 residues. With 0 bases removed from V and 0 bases from J, the gap between germline ends came to 5 bases. From germline, CDR1 is SQVTM and CDR2 ANQGSEA. In DNA, the CDR3 is TGCAGCGTTGAAGATGATGCAACTAATGAAAAACTGTTTTTT. It specifies CSVEDDATNEKLFF.

This rearrangement joins TRBV29-1 to TRBJ2-7; D not certain. V was clipped by 6 bases and J by 6 bases, with 15 bases between them. From germline, CDR1 is SQVTM and CDR2 ANQGSEA. This CDR3 has 12 residues. CDR3 DNA sequence: TGCAGCGTGGTTATTGGTAGGGTCGAGCAGTACTTC. Its protein is CSVVIGRVEQYF.

V usage is TRBV7-9 and J usage is TRBJ2-7; the match to TRBD2 covers 10 bases. The CDR3 runs 15 residues. From germline, CDR1 is SEHNR and CDR2 FQNEAQ (reference sequence). The V gene end was trimmed by 5 bases and the J gene end by 0 bases; junction bases not matched to a gene: 4. This CDR3 is CASSPGLATSYEQYF. The CDR3 nucleotides read TGTGCCAGCAGCCCGGGACTAGCGACCTCCTACGAGCAGTACTTC. Full variable domain (rest looked up from reference TRBV7-9 and TRBJ2-7): DTGVSQNPRHKITKRGQNVTFRCDPISEHNRLYWYRQTLGQGPEFLTYFQNEAQLEKSRLLSDRFSAERPKGSFSTLEIQRTEQGDSAMYLCASSPGLATSYEQYFGPGTRLTVT.

Turning to this clonotype: One end of the junction varies from germline; a read error may be responsible. The V gene is TRBV6-1, the J gene TRBJ2-3; tentative D call: TRBD1 (6 bases). Germline values: CDR1 MNHNS, CDR2 SASEGT. The CDR3 sequence is 14 residues long. This chain's CDR3 is CASCDRTSTDTQYF. The DNA of the CDR3 is TGTGCCAGCTGTGACAGGACCAGCACAGATACGCAGTATTTT.

The chain links TRBV7-9 to TRBJ2-7; 7 bases are shared with TRBD1. V was pared by 5 bases and J by 9 bases, with 10 bases of the junction left unmatched. The CDR3 contains 13 residues. Germline CDR1 and CDR2: SEHNR and FQNEAQ (reference sequence). DNA of the CDR3: TGTGCCAGCAGCCTTGGGACAGTTTCATTGCAGTACTTC. It is translated as CASSLGTVSLQYF.

In its sample, this clonotype was seen a few times. The J gene is TRBJ2-5, the V gene TRBV4-3; D gene unclear. Per the germline V gene, CDR1 is LGHNA and CDR2 is YSLEER. This CDR3 contains 13 residues. V was trimmed by 3 bases and J by 1 base, leaving 6 bases between them. The CDR3 DNA reads TGCGCCAGCAGCCAGGACGTCCAAGAGACCCAGTACTTC. It codes for CASSQDVQETQYF.

This clonotype was seen more than once but under ten times. This sequence joins TRBV20-1 and TRBJ2-5, with D possibly matching TRBD1 (5 bases). The V and J ends lost 0 bases and 7 bases respectively, with 15 bases between them. CDR1 and CDR2 (germline): DFQATT, SNEGSKA (reference sequence). The CDR3 consists of 14 residues. The CDR3 bases are TGCAGTGCTAGAGATCAAAGGGGCGAAGGGACCCAGTACTTC. Amino acids: CSARDQRGEGTQYF.

Notes on this clonotype: Just one base apart from a much larger clone, this may be a read error. The genes are TRBV4-3 and TRBJ2-7; D is uncertain. The CDR3 covers 13 residues. Germline CDR1 LGHNA, CDR2 YSLEER. The V and J ends lost 7 bases and 2 bases respectively, with 12 bases between them. CDR3 sequence: CASIQTETYEQYF. The CDR3 DNA reads as TGCGCCAGCATCCAGACCGAGACCTACGAGCAGTACTTC.